Presented here are 4 T cell receptor beta chains from one specimen sequenced in a study of blood T cell repertoires in COVID-19. The data were produced by immunoSEQ multiplex PCR, yet TCRdb's version contains in-frame clones alone and is incomplete. The data hold under 45,000 clones, with around 85% observed a single time. Material for sequencing was peripheral blood. The source of these receptors is a man in his 70s with COVID-19, enrolled during active disease.

This chain uses TRBV4-2 with TRBJ1-5, with D maybe TRBD1 (6 bases). CDR3 length: 15 residues. Germline V lookup: CDR1 LGHNA, CDR2 YNFKEQ. V lost 0 bases to trimming and J lost 6 bases, with 12 bases between them. The DNA for the CDR3 is TGTGCCAGCAGCCAAGACACAGGGTTATTTCAGCCCCAGCATTTT. This codes for CASSQDTGLFQPQHF.

The chain recombines TRBV4-3 with TRBJ2-1; possible D gene TRBD2, 6 bases. The length of the CDR3 is 19 residues. The V end was cut by 1 base, the J end by 2 bases, with 21 bases between. CDR1 and CDR2 (germline): LGHNA, YSLEER. Here the CDR3 reads CASSQVPNVLGGTYNEQFF. The CDR3 DNA sequence: TGCGCCAGCAGCCAAGTCCCCAACGTTCTGGGAGGCACCTACAATGAGCAGTTCTTC.

V and J are TRBV11-2 and TRBJ2-7; no definite D call. The CDR3 sequence is 11 residues long. The V end lost 5 bases, the J end lost 2 bases, and 4 bases lay between the germline ends. Per the germline V gene, CDR1 is SGHAT and CDR2 is FQNNGV. The chain's CDR3 is CASSPAYEQYF. For the CDR3, the DNA is TGTGCCAGCAGCCCCGCCTACGAGCAGTACTTC.

This chain links TRBV4-2 with TRBJ2-1, with D possibly being TRBD1 (5 bases). Deletions cut 5 bases from V and 9 bases from J, with 29 bases between. This CDR3 region has 18 residues. Germline CDR1 reads LGHNA; CDR2 reads YNFKEQ. The CDR3 nucleotides read TGTGCCAGCAGCTACAGACTCTTGACCCTTGACTCAACAGGTGAGCAGTTCTTC. It yields the protein CASSYRLLTLDSTGEQFF.